The TCR beta chain under discussion was sequenced for a study of blood T cells in healthy people across ages. Overall study findings and caveats: PBMCs that were unsorted prevented a conclusive naive versus antigen-experienced comparison. Per-million-T-cell TCR beta diversity fell roughly linearly with age.

This CDR3 has 10 amino acids. In germline, CDR1 is SEHNR, CDR2 FQNEAQ (reference sequence). V lost 1 base and J 9 bases, leaving 1 base between the germline ends. Alongside a J-beta primer mix, a sample-barcoded 5' primer served in a second PCR lasting roughly 6 to 12 cycles. TCRdb redid the calling of the 5' RACE reads with MiXCR, one entry per CDR3 protein. The table shows roughly 700,000 distinct CDR3 sequences, with about half occurring only once. This clonotype has more than one count but fewer than ten. Its antigen is unknown. This TCR was sampled from a woman between 55 and 75 years old in good health. The chain carries TRBV7-9 and TRBJ2-1; D is unclear. Sequenced input: blood. CDR3 nucleotide sequence: TGTGCCAGCAGCTTAGTTGAGCAGTTCTTC. It is translated as CASSLVEQFF. Full variable domain (missing parts from reference TRBV7-9 and TRBJ2-1): DTGVSQNPRHKITKRGQNVTFRCDPISEHNRLYWYRQTLGQGPEFLTYFQNEAQLEKSRLLSDRFSAERPKGSFSTLEIQRTEQGDSAMYLCASSLVEQFFGPGTRLTVL.